Listed here are 23 T cell receptor beta chains from one sample, sequenced in a study of early stage breast cancer tumors. Some clones are missing from TCRdb's copy, which holds only in-frame ones; the method was immunoSEQ multiplex PCR. The data hold tens of thousands of clones, with just under 75% observed a single time. The sample was blood. The source of these receptors is a person aged 35-50 years with breast cancer.

The V gene is TRBV10-1, the J gene TRBJ1-5; D is unresolved. CDR1 WNHNN and CDR2 SYGVQD come from the germline V gene (reference sequence). The CDR3 spans 14 residues. V gave up 4 bases and J gave up 7 bases, with 14 bases separating them. CDR3 nucleotides: TGCGCCAGCAGTGTTCTTTGGGGTATACAGCCCCAGCATTTT. Translation gives CASSVLWGIQPQHF.

This clone was detected only a few times. The chain combines TRBV11-3 with TRBJ2-7; D is perhaps TRBD1 (5 bases). This CDR3 has 16 amino acids. Trimming left V 0 bases short and J 2 bases short, with 14 bases between. Per germline, CDR1 SGHNT and CDR2 YENEEA. The CDR3 DNA sequence: TGTGCCAGCAGCTTAGATAGTACCCTAGGGGCCTACGAGCAGTACTTC. This sequence encodes CASSLDSTLGAYEQYF.

The chain uses TRBV14 and TRBJ1-2; no firm D call. The CDR3 spans 16 residues. V lost 4 bases and J 5 bases, leaving 20 bases between the germline ends. Germline V gene lookup returns CDR1 SGHDN and CDR2 FVKESK. CDR3 protein: CASSPPWVLDLYGYTF. CDR3 DNA: TGTGCCAGCAGCCCCCCGTGGGTTCTGGATCTATATGGCTACACCTTC.

The rearrangement links TRBV10-3 to TRBJ2-5; 9 nucleotides align to TRBD1. The CDR3 is 14 residues long. V shed 10 bases and J 5 bases; nucleotides not matched to a gene: 11. Germline CDR1 ENHRY, CDR2 SYGVKD. The CDR3: CATSGTGLGETQYF. The CDR3 DNA follows: TGTGCCACCTCCGGGACAGGGTTGGGGGAGACCCAGTACTTC.

For the CDR3, the DNA is TGTGCCAGCAGCCCGACAGGGGGCGTAGAGACCCAGTACTTC. Translation gives CASSPTGGVETQYF. This sequence joins TRBV5-4 and TRBJ2-5; 10 bases are shared with TRBD1. CDR1 SGHNT and CDR2 YYREEE come from the germline V gene (reference sequence). This CDR3 region has 14 residues. Trimming cost V 4 bases and J 4 bases; bases outside gene matches: 4.

This chain links TRBV7-7 with TRBJ2-5; no clear D. Germline V gene lookup returns CDR1 SSHAT and CDR2 FNYEAQ (reference sequence). V was clipped by 1 base and J by 2 bases, with 5 bases between them. CDR3 length: 13 residues. CDR3 nucleotides: TGTGCCAGCAGCTTAGAACGGCAAGAGACCCAGTACTTC. It codes for CASSLERQETQYF.

The genes are TRBV5-1 and TRBJ2-3, with 7 bases matching TRBD1. In germline, CDR1 is SGHRS, CDR2 YFSETQ. V shed 4 bases and J 10 bases; nucleotides not matched to a gene: 6. The CDR3 spans 12 residues. CDR3 in DNA: TGCGCCAGCAGCCCGGGACAGATAGCGCAGTATTTT. Protein: CASSPGQIAQYF.

The chain links TRBV27 to TRBJ2-7; no clear D gene. This CDR3 is 14 amino acids long. CDR1 and CDR2 from the germline V gene are MNHEY and SMNVEV (reference sequence). Trimming removed 2 bases at V and 3 bases at J, with 11 bases between. In nucleotides, the CDR3 is TGTGCCAGCAGTTTAGACCCGGTTCTCTACGAGCAGTACTTC. Translation gives CASSLDPVLYEQYF.

This clone appeared a few times. V usage is TRBV5-4 and J usage is TRBJ2-4; tentatively, D is TRBD1 or TRBD2 (8 bases each). In germline, CDR1 is SGHNT, CDR2 YYREEE (reference sequence). V was cut by 3 bases and J by 5 bases, with 21 bases left in between. The CDR3 extends over 17 amino acids. CDR3 sequence: CASSSLREGTGENIQYF. The CDR3 DNA follows: TGTGCCAGCAGCTCCCTTCGGGAGGGGACAGGAGAAAACATTCAGTACTTC.

This chain uses TRBV5-1 with TRBJ1-2; D perhaps matches TRBD1 (5 bases). In germline, CDR1 is SGHRS, CDR2 YFSETQ. The CDR3 has 13 amino acids. V was clipped by 1 base and J by 6 bases, with 10 bases between them. CDR3 region: CASSLSQGDGYTF. As DNA, the CDR3 is TGCGCCAGCAGCTTGAGTCAGGGTGATGGCTACACCTTC. The full variable domain, its missing parts supplied by reference TRBV5-1 and TRBJ1-2, is KAGVTQTPRYLIKTRGQQVTLSCSPISGHRSVSWYQQTPGQGLQFLFEYFSETQRNKGNFPGRFSGRQFSNSRSEMNVSTLELGDSALYLCASSLSQGDGYTFGSGTRLTVV.

This clone was seen more than once but under ten times. V and J are TRBV4-2 and TRBJ2-6; perhaps TRBD2 as D (5 bases). The CDR3 is 16 amino acids. CDR1 LGHNA and CDR2 YNFKEQ come from the germline V gene. V lost 0 bases and J 2 bases, leaving 8 bases between the germline ends. The CDR3 DNA is TGTGCCAGCAGCCAAGACGAGGGAGCTGGGGCCAACGTCCTGACTTTC. It codes for CASSQDEGAGANVLTF.

This clone was counted once. This chain uses TRBV28 with TRBJ1-1; 7 bases line up with TRBD1. The CDR3 contains 15 residues. The V gene's germline CDR1 is MDHEN and CDR2 SYDVKM. Trimming cost V 3 bases and J 1 base; bases outside gene matches: 5. The CDR3: CASSFTGAGNTEAFF. In DNA form, the CDR3 reads TGTGCCAGCAGTTTTACAGGGGCTGGGAACACTGAAGCTTTCTTT.

This rearrangement joins TRBV7-9 to TRBJ2-7; tentative D call: TRBD1 (5 bases). The V and J ends lost 5 bases and 3 bases respectively, with 8 bases between them. The CDR3 sequence is 12 residues long. CDR1 SEHNR and CDR2 FQNEAQ come from the germline V gene (reference sequence). The DNA of the CDR3 is TGTGCCAGCAGCCGCAGGGACTACGAGCAGTACTTC. Its translation: CASSRRDYEQYF.

V gene TRBV2 combines with J gene TRBJ1-5; D not resolved. The germline gives CDR1 SNHLY, CDR2 FYNNEI. This CDR3 spans 12 amino acids. V lost 3 bases, J lost 7 bases, and 7 bases lay in between. CDR3 sequence (DNA): TGTGCCAGCAGTGACAGGTGGCAGCCCCAGCATTTT. Its protein is CASSDRWQPQHF.

V is TRBV2 and J is TRBJ1-5, with TRBD1 identical over 11 bases. Germline loops: CDR1 SNHLY, CDR2 FYNNEI. V lost 6 bases, J lost 4 bases, and 5 bases stayed unmatched. The length of the CDR3 is 15 residues. Here the CDR3 DNA reads TGTGCCAGCAGAGCCGGGACAGGGGGAAATCAGCCCCAGCATTTT. Its translation: CASRAGTGGNQPQHF.

The V and J genes are TRBV7-8 and TRBJ1-3, with a weak D call TRBD1 (6 bases). The CDR3 covers 15 residues. V was cut by 5 bases and J by 4 bases, with 15 bases left in between. Germline V gene sequence: CDR1 SGHVS, CDR2 FQNEAQ. In DNA form, the CDR3 reads TGTGCCAGCAGCAAGGATACAGGGCTAGGAAACACCATATATTTT. Its translation: CASSKDTGLGNTIYF.

This clone was seen once. The rearrangement links TRBV4-1 to TRBJ2-7; D unclear. The CDR3 loop spans 15 amino acids. V was pared by 2 bases and J by 0 bases, with 11 bases between. Looked up from germline, CDR1 is MGHRA and CDR2 is YSYEKL. This CDR3 is CASSQFGRSSYEQYF. In nucleotides, the CDR3 is TGCGCCAGCAGCCAATTCGGGCGGTCCTCCTACGAGCAGTACTTC.

The rearrangement uses TRBV27 and TRBJ2-2, with 9 bases that match TRBD1. The germline V gene has CDR1 MNHEY and CDR2 SMNVEV (reference sequence). This CDR3 contains 17 residues. With 5 bases clipped from V and 1 base from J, the junction kept 8 bases outside the gene matches. The CDR3 nucleotides read TGTGCCAGCAGTCGACAACAGGGGGCGGGGAACACCGGGGAGCTGTTTTTT. It translates to CASSRQQGAGNTGELFF.

The chain carries TRBV14 and TRBJ2-7, with D tentatively TRBD1 (5 bases). The length of the CDR3 is 13 residues. Germline CDR1 reads SGHDN; CDR2 reads FVKESK. The ends were cut back, 3 bases at V and 5 bases at J, with 11 bases in the middle. The CDR3 loop is CASSQQGFDEQYF. The CDR3 region has the DNA TGTGCCAGCAGCCAGCAGGGTTTCGACGAGCAGTACTTC. The whole variable domain, filled in from reference TRBV14 and TRBJ2-7, reads EAGVTQFPSHSVIEKGQTVTLRCDPISGHDNLYWYRRVMGKEIKFLLHFVKESKQDESGMPNNRFLAERTGGTYSTLKVQPAELEDSGVYFCASSQQGFDEQYFGPGTRLTVT.

The gene calls are TRBV9 and TRBJ2-5; 9 nucleotides match TRBD2. The J segment lost 5 bases and the V segment lost 0 bases, leaving 8 bases of the junction unmatched. There are 16 residues in the CDR3. Germline lookup yields CDR1 SGDLS and CDR2 YYNGEE. DNA of the CDR3: TGTGCCAGCAGCGTAGTAGGCGGGAGGGCCCTCGAGACCCAGTACTTC. Its protein product is CASSVVGGRALETQYF.

The gene calls are TRBV5-5 and TRBJ1-5; TRBD1 might be the D (6 bases). The CDR3 totals 14 residues. V lost 5 bases, J lost 2 bases, and 11 bases lay in between. The germline V gene has CDR1 SGHKS and CDR2 YYEKEE (reference sequence). Written as DNA, the CDR3 is TGTGCCAGCAGAGCCGGGGGCGGCAATCAGCCCCAGCATTTT. It is translated as CASRAGGGNQPQHF.

The genes are TRBV28 and TRBJ2-6; D unresolved. CDR1 and CDR2 from the germline V gene are MDHEN and SYDVKM. V shed 8 bases and J shed 0 bases, with 5 bases lying between them. This CDR3 has 13 residues. CDR3 DNA: TGTGCCAGCCAGATCTCTGGGGCCAACGTCCTGACTTTC. As protein: CASQISGANVLTF.

Concerning this clone: In the same sample, other DNA sequences code for this CDR3. V and J are TRBV4-3 and TRBJ1-3, with D hard to call. The germline gives CDR1 LGHNA, CDR2 YSLEER. V was pared by 0 bases and J by 0 bases, with 6 bases between. CDR3 length: 15 amino acids. The CDR3 loop is CASSQDSRSGNTIYF. The CDR3 region has the DNA TGCGCCAGCAGCCAAGATTCTCGCTCTGGAAACACCATATATTTT.